This is a list of T cell receptor beta chains from one sample in a study of blood T cell repertoires in COVID-19. The data were produced by immunoSEQ multiplex PCR, yet TCRdb's version contains in-frame clones alone and is incomplete. The data hold roughly 260,000 clones, with roughly nine tenths observed a single time. The specimen sequenced was PBMCs or T cells enriched from blood (not recorded which). These receptor sequences come from a young woman who had recovered from COVID-19. Both conserved end residues are part of each CDR3. The order of the fields is clone size, D gene, J gene, V gene, CDR3 protein, CDR3 DNA. D genes are given only for firm matches. Size tells how often a clone was seen (once, few, many) or the class of an expanded clone, and some rows leave it out.

NA | NA | TRBJ2-5 | TRBV4-1 | CASSQAQDTVQETQYF | TGCGCCAGCAGCCAAGCTCAGGACACCGTACAAGAGACCCAGTACTTC
NA | NA | TRBJ1-2 | TRBV19 | CASSLGQWDNGYTF | TGTGCCAGTAGTCTAGGACAGTGGGATAATGGCTACACCTTC
NA | NA | TRBJ2-2 | TRBV7-2 | CASSSTHHRVNTGELFF | TGTGCCAGCAGCTCCACGCATCACAGGGTTAACACCGGGGAGCTGTTTTTT
NA | TRBD1 | TRBJ2-7 | TRBV29-1 | CSVGFWDRGPYEQYF | TGCAGCGTTGGGTTTTGGGACAGGGGTCCCTACGAGCAGTACTTC
NA | TRBD1 | TRBJ1-5 | TRBV2 | CASSGRDRVVSNQPQHF | TGTGCCAGCAGTGGCCGGGACAGGGTGGTGAGCAATCAGCCCCAGCATTTT
NA | NA | TRBJ2-3 | TRBV30 | CAWIPSADTQYF | TGTGCCTGGATTCCTTCCGCAGATACGCAGTATTTT
once | NA | TRBJ2-2 | TRBV6-5 | CASSLRPGWNTGELFF | TGTGCCAGCAGTTTACGTCCCGGGTGGAACACCGGGGAGCTGTTTTTT
NA | NA | TRBJ1-2 | TRBV29-1 | CSVDRVNYGYTF | TGCAGCGTTGATCGGGTCAACTATGGCTACACCTTC
NA | NA | TRBJ2-7 | TRBV7-2 | CASSSTSPPYEQYF | TGTGCCAGCAGCTCGACTAGTCCCCCCTACGAGCAGTACTTC
NA | TRBD2 | TRBJ2-7 | TRBV4-1 | CASSQVSGDGEEQYF | TGCGCCAGCAGCCAAGTTAGCGGGGACGGGGAGGAGCAGTACTTC
NA | NA | TRBJ1-2 | TRBV7-9 | CASSDSGLHRRAYGYTF | TGTGCCAGCAGCGACTCTGGTTTACACAGGCGCGCCTATGGCTACACCTTC
NA | TRBD1 | TRBJ1-5 | TRBV6-2/TRBV6-3 | CASSYSTGTGQPQHF | TGTGCCAGCAGTTACTCTACAGGGACAGGTCAGCCCCAGCATTTT
NA | NA | TRBJ2-7 | TRBV4-2 | CASSEWGEGANEQYF | TGTGCCAGCAGCGAATGGGGGGAAGGGGCCAACGAGCAGTACTTC
NA | TRBD2 | TRBJ2-3 | TRBV9 | CASSAVAGEPNPDTQYF | TGTGCCAGCAGCGCCGTAGCGGGGGAGCCTAACCCAGATACGCAGTATTTT
NA | TRBD2 | TRBJ2-1 | TRBV19 | CASSISGRALDEQFF | TGTGCCAGTAGCATTAGCGGGAGGGCCTTGGATGAGCAGTTCTTC
NA | TRBD2 | TRBJ2-3 | TRBV15 | CATSPSGIRDTQYF | TGTGCCACCAGCCCTAGCGGGATAAGGGATACGCAGTATTTT
NA | NA | TRBJ1-6 | TRBV13 | CASSLGPGGNSPLHF | TGTGCCAGCAGCTTAGGCCCGGGGGGCAATTCACCCCTCCACTTT
NA | NA | TRBJ2-3 | TRBV6-2/TRBV6-3 | CASSYPRRAGKTDTQYF | TGTGCCAGCAGTTACCCCCGACGAGCGGGCAAAACAGATACGCAGTATTTT